The sequence of this T cell receptor (beta chain) was determined in a study of regulatory T cells in long-lasting Graves disease. Study-level points and caveats: Accuracy was perhaps lowered by the small sample size. Persistent patients shared more public clonotypes (2,741) than newly diagnosed patients (about 1,000). Favoring TRBV28, TRBJ1-2 and TRBJ2-5 was a feature seen in persistent disease.

The sample's time point: newly diagnosed GD, antithyroid drugs for less than 3 months. RNA extracted from PBMCs served as the sequencing template. There are 11 residues in the CDR3. V was clipped by 4 bases and J by 6 bases, with 3 bases between them. The table lists this clonotype with many counts. Its antigen is unknown. Building the TCR beta libraries relied on iRepertoire HTBI primers, and CDR3 regions underwent Arm-PCR. TCRdb itself ran the multiplex PCR reads through MiXCR, one entry per CDR3 protein. Found here are 550,000 to 700,000 distinct CDR3 sequences, about 16% of them singletons; the top ten hold more than 10%. Another study also made use of these data, one on T cells in Graves' hyperthyroidism and ophthalmopathy. That report notes: An initial round of RT-PCR targeting the TCR CDR3 relied on the HTBI primer set.

This material consisted of peripheral blood mononuclear cells (PBMCs), taken at new diagnosis, from a patient treated with antithyroid drugs. The origin of this receptor is a man younger than 30 with Graves disease. V and J are TRBV12-3 or TRBV12-4 and TRBJ1-4; D ambiguous. The CDR3 DNA is TGTGCCAGCAGTTGGGATGAAAAACTGTTTTTT. The encoded protein is CASSWDEKLFF.